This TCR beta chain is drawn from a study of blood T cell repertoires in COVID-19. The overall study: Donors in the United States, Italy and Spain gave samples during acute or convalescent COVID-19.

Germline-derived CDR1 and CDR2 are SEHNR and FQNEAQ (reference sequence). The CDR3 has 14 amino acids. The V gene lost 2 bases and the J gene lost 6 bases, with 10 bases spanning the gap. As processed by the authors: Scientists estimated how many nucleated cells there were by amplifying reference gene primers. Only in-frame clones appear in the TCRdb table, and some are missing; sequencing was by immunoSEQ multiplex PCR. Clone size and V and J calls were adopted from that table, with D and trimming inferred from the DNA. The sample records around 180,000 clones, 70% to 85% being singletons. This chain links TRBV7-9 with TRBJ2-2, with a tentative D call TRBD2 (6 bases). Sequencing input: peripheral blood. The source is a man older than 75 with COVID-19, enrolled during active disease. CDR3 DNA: TGTGCCAGCAGCTTAATGTCGGGGGCCGGGGAGCTGTTTTTT. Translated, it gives CASSLMSGAGELFF.